These T cell receptor beta chains were read from a single sample in a study of identical twins. TCRdb called the 5' RACE reads again in MiXCR, with one record for every CDR3 protein. The data show approximately 410,000 distinct CDR3 sequences, less than 20% seen once. Sequencing input: naive T cells sorted from blood. The receptors here all came from a man aged 45-65 years in good health. Both conserved end residues are trimmed from each CDR3.

j_call v_call cdr3_aa
TRBJ1-5 TRBV20-1 SARRDQDQPQH
TRBJ2-1 TRBV23-1 ASRFRDPSSYNEQF
TRBJ2-1 TRBV2 AILPAVALSSYNEQF
TRBJ2-1 TRBV6-2/TRBV6-3 ASSYPIAGGPNEQF
TRBJ2-7 TRBV6-5 ASSYQREQY
TRBJ1-1 TRBV7-3 ASSWGMNTEAF
TRBJ2-1 TRBV7-9 ASSRQVEQF
TRBJ1-1 TRBV29-1 SVDWDLPRTEAF
TRBJ2-1 TRBV9 ASSISSGGPDNEQF
TRBJ1-1 TRBV20-1 SAWGSVNTEAF
TRBJ1-2 TRBV12-3/TRBV12-4 ASNGQGLYGYT
TRBJ2-7 TRBV29-1 SVGHYYEQY
TRBJ2-3 TRBV24-1 ATSPAGVSTDTQY
TRBJ2-7 TRBV4-3 ASSQGRGTVYEQY
TRBJ2-1 TRBV12-3/TRBV12-4 ASSSSHGPAVRF
TRBJ2-7 TRBV4-1 ASSRIPRGTGNEQY
TRBJ1-5 TRBV20-1 SARVGQKYQPQH
TRBJ2-2 TRBV11-2 ASSLSLGSGGIGELF
TRBJ2-7 TRBV29-1 SVGGQGTYEQY
TRBJ2-3 TRBV12-3/TRBV12-4 ASSLGGRETDTQY
TRBJ2-7 TRBV5-1 ASSLGQFLGEQY
TRBJ1-5 TRBV19 ASSILPPGFQPQH
TRBJ2-5 TRBV29-1 SVFPDIETQY
TRBJ2-5 TRBV6-5 ASSSPRDSQETQY
TRBJ2-2 TRBV29-1 NPRDGNTGELF
TRBJ1-1 TRBV5-5 ASSRDRPVNTEAF
TRBJ1-2 TRBV20-1 SARVKATYGYT
TRBJ1-5 TRBV27 ASRGGGGNQPQH
TRBJ2-5 TRBV25-1 ASSALRLADQETQY
TRBJ2-1 TRBV6-1 ASRKQTGLDNEQF
TRBJ1-5 TRBV18 ASSLNKEQPQH
TRBJ2-3 TRBV7-2 ASSPGLAGSGDTQY
TRBJ2-5 TRBV20-1 SANRGGGFGKETQY
TRBJ2-1 TRBV3-1 ASSQTGTWLNEQF
TRBJ1-4 TRBV20-1 SASGEKLF
TRBJ2-7 TRBV29-1 SAAGTGDEQY
TRBJ2-2 TRBV20-1 SASAPLGESTGELF
TRBJ2-2 TRBV6-5 ASSYSGQKNTGELF
TRBJ1-1 TRBV7-2 ASSKAQGAVNTEAF
TRBJ1-1 TRBV7-8 ASSLGQTRTTEAF
TRBJ1-3 TRBV7-6 ASSLSGEGNTIY
TRBJ2-7 TRBV18 ASSPGDLYEQY
TRBJ2-3 TRBV20-1 SARVGTFTDTQY
TRBJ2-7 TRBV15 ATSRGRNNAAEQY
TRBJ1-5 TRBV20-1 SARPRAGNQPQH
TRBJ2-5 TRBV15 ATSRDGAAGETQY
TRBJ1-4 TRBV7-2 ASSLNRGREKLF
TRBJ2-5 TRBV5-4 ASSSTPAGLAVGTQY
TRBJ1-6 TRBV7-8 ASSLVVATGVNSPLH
TRBJ2-7 TRBV5-5 ASVRADGYEQY
TRBJ2-4 TRBV6-1 ASSGQEGDQIQY
TRBJ2-7 TRBV27 ASSMGGVKGVGSYEQY
TRBJ2-7 TRBV6-2/TRBV6-3 ASSNGTRLYSYEQY
TRBJ1-2 TRBV25-1 ASSESPGTGYT
TRBJ2-1 TRBV12-3/TRBV12-4 ASSAEGGSYNEQF
TRBJ2-5 TRBV4-3 ASSQEVSGGEETQY
TRBJ2-7 TRBV4-1 ASSQLRGRAPGEQY
TRBJ2-2 TRBV10-3 AISVSNGNTGELF
TRBJ2-7 TRBV12-3/TRBV12-4 ASSLGFTGGTYEQY